The next 2 T cell receptor beta chains were all read from a single sample in a study of cytomegalovirus exposure and HLA in healthy donors (dated by TCRdb to the late 2010s). Libraries were made using the immunoSEQ multiplex PCR assay. For the multiplex PCR, a mixture combining 60 forward primers for TCR Vbeta segments and 13 reverse primers for TCR Jbeta segments was used. The clones in this table, taken by TCRdb from immuneACCESS, are in-frame only. Not every clone is retained; where verified, under half of the shortfall comes from an unresolved V gene, and the cause of the rest is unknown. The sample table lists about 180,000 clones, about 79% of them with a count of one. Clones ranked in the top ten supply around 1.5% of the sample. The sequenced sample consisted of PBMCs. All receptors derive from a man aged 18 to 30 in good health and CMV-seronegative.

The CDR3 spells CASSLSSFRDSGGARDTQYF. The CDR3 nucleotides are TGTGCCAGCAGTTTATCTTCTTTCCGGGATAGCGGGGGGGCCCGGGATACGCAGTATTTT. V is TRBV28 and J is TRBJ2-3, with 11 bases fitting TRBD2. With V trimmed by 1 base and J by 6 bases, 18 bases remained unmatched. The CDR3 runs to 20 residues. The germline gives CDR1 MDHEN, CDR2 SYDVKM.

V and J are TRBV2 and TRBJ2-5, with D uncertain. This CDR3 has 12 amino acids. The germline V gene has CDR1 SNHLY and CDR2 FYNNEI. V gave up 6 bases and J gave up 1 base, with 6 bases separating them. In DNA, the CDR3 is TGTGCCAGCAGGCTAGGCCAAGAGACCCAGTACTTC. Translated: CASRLGQETQYF.